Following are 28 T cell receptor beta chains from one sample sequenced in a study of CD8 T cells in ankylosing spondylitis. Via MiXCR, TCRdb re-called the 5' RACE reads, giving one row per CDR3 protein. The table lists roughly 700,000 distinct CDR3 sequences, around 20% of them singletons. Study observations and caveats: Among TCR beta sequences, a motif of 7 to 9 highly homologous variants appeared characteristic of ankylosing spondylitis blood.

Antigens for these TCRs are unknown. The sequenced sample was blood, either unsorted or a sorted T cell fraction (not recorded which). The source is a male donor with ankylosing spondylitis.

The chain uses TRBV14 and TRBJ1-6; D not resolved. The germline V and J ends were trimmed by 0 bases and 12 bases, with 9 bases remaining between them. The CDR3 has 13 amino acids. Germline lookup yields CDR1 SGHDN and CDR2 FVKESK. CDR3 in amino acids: CASSQEFKQPLHF. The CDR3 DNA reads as TGTGCCAGCAGCCAAGAGTTCAAGCAACCCCTCCACTTT.

The CDR3: CASSGSRADTQYF. The DNA of the CDR3 is TGTGCCAGCAGCGGCTCCCGAGCAGATACGCAGTATTTT. The chain carries TRBV9 and TRBJ2-3; D not resolved. The CDR3 is 13 residues long. The germline V and J ends were trimmed by 3 bases and 4 bases, with 9 bases remaining between them. CDR1 is SGDLS and CDR2 is YYNGEE in the germline V gene.

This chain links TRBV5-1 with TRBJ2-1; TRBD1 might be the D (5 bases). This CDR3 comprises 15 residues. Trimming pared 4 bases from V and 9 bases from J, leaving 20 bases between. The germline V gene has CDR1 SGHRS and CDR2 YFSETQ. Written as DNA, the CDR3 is TGCGCCAGCAGCCCCTCAGTGGGGCTTTTTGGTGAGCAGTTCTTC. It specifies CASSPSVGLFGEQFF.

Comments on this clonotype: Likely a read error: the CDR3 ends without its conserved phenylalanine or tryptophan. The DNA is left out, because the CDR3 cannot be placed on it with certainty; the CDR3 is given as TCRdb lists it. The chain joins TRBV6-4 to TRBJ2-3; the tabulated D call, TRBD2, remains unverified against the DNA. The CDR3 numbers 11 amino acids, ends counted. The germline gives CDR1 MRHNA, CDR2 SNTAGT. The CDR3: CASSAPHGPQC.

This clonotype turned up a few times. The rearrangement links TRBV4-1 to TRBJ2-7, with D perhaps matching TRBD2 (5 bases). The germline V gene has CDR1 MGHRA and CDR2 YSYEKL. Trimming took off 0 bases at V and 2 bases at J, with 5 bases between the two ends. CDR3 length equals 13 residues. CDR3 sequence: CASSQEEAYEQYF. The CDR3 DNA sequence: TGCGCCAGCAGCCAAGAGGAGGCCTACGAGCAGTACTTC.

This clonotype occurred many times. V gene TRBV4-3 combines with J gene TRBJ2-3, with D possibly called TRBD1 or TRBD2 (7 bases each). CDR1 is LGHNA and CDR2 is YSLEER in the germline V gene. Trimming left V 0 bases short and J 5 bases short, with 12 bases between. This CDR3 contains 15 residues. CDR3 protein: CASSQDRRGGDTQYF. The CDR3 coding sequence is TGCGCCAGCAGCCAAGATCGCAGGGGGGGAGATACGCAGTATTTT.

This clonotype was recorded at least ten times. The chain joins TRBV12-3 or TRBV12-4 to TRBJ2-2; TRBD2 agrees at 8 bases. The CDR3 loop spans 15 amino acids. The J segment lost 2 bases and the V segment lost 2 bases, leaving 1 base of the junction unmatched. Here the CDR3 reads CASSLSGGNTGELFF. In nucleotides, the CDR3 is TGTGCCAGCAGTTTAAGCGGGGGAAACACCGGGGAGCTGTTTTTT.

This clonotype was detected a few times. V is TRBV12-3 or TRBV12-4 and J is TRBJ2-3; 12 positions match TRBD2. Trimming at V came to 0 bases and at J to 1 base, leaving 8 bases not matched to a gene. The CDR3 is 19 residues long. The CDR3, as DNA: TGTGCCAGCAGTTTAGCGCGCCTAGCGGGGGGGTTTGGCACAGATACGCAGTATTTT. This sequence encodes CASSLARLAGGFGTDTQYF.

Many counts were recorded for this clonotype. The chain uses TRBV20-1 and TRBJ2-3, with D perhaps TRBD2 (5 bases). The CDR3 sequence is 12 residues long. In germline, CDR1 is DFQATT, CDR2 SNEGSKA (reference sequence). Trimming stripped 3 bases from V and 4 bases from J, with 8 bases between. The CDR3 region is CSARRAPDTQYF. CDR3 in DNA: TGCAGTGCTAGGAGGGCACCAGATACGCAGTATTTT.

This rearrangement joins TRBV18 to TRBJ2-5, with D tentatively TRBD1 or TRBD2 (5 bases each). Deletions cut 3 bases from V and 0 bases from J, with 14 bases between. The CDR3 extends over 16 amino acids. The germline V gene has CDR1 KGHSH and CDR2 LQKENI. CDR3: CASSPGVGHHQETQYF. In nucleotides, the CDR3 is TGTGCCAGCTCACCCGGGGTCGGACATCACCAAGAGACCCAGTACTTC.

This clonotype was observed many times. As DNA, the CDR3 is TGCGCCAGCAGCTTGGGGCAGGCCGCATATGGCTACACCTTC. This sequence encodes CASSLGQAAYGYTF. The V and J genes are TRBV5-1 and TRBJ1-2; D uncertain. Germline values: CDR1 SGHRS, CDR2 YFSETQ. The germline V and J ends were trimmed by 0 bases and 5 bases, with 11 bases remaining between them. CDR3 length: 14 residues.

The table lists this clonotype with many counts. The CDR3 protein is CASSLHQAGELFF. The CDR3 bases are TGTGCCAGCAGCTTACACCAGGCCGGGGAGCTGTTTTTT. The V gene is TRBV7-2, the J gene TRBJ2-2; D is undetermined. V lost 2 bases and J lost 6, with 7 bases in between. Per the germline V gene, CDR1 is SGHTA and CDR2 is FQGNSA. The CDR3 length is 13 residues.

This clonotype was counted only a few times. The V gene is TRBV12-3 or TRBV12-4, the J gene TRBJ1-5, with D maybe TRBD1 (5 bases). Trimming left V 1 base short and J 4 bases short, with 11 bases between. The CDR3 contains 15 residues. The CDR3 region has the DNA TGTGCCAGCAGTTTAGATGGGGCAGATAATCAGCCCCAGCATTTT. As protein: CASSLDGADNQPQHF.

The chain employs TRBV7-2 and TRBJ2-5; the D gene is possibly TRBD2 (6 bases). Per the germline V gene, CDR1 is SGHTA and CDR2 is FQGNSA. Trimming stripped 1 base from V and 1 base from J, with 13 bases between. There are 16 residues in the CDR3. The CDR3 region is CASSLGWRDFQETQYF. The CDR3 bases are TGTGCCAGCAGCTTAGGGTGGAGGGACTTCCAAGAGACCCAGTACTTC.

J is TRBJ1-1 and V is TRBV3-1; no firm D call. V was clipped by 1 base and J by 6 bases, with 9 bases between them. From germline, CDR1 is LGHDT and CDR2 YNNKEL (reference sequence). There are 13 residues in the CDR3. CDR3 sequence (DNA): TGTGCCAGCAGCCAAGTTGGCGTACCTGAAGCTTTCTTT. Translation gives CASSQVGVPEAFF.

DNA of the CDR3: TGTGCCAGCAGTTTAGTGGCAGGGGAATTTTATGGCTACACCTTC. Translating it yields CASSLVAGEFYGYTF. The chain combines TRBV12-3 or TRBV12-4 with TRBJ1-2, with TRBD1 as a possible D gene (6 bases). With 1 base removed from V and 5 bases from J, the gap between germline ends came to 14 bases. This CDR3 contains 15 residues.

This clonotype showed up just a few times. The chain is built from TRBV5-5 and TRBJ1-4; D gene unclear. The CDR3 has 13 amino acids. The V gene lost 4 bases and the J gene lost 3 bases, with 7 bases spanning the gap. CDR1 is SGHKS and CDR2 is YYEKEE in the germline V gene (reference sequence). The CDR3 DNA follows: TGTGCCAGCAGCCGGATCGCTAATGAAAAACTGTTTTTT. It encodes CASSRIANEKLFF.

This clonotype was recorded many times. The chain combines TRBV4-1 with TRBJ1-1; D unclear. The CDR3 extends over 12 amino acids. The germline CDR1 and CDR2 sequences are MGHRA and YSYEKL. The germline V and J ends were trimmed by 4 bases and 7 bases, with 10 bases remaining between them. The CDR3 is CASSLEGHEAFF. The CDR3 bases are TGCGCCAGCAGCCTTGAGGGTCATGAAGCTTTCTTT.

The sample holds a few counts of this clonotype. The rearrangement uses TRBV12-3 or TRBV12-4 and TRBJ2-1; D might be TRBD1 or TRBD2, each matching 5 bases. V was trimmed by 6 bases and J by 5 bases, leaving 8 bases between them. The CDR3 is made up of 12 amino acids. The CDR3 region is CASSGDHNEQFF. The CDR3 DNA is TGTGCCAGCAGCGGGGACCACAATGAGCAGTTCTTC.

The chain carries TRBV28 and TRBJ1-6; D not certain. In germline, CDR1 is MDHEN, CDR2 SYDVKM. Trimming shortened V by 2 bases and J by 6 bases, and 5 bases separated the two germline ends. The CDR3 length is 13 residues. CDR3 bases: TGTGCCAGCAGTTTACTTAGTAATTCACCCCTCCACTTT. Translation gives CASSLLSNSPLHF.

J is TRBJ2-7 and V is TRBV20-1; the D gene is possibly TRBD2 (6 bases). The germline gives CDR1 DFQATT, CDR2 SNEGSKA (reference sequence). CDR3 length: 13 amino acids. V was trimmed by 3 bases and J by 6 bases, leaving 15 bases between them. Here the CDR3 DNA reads TGCAGTGCTAGGTCGGAGCTAGCGCCCGAGCAGTACTTC. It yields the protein CSARSELAPEQYF.

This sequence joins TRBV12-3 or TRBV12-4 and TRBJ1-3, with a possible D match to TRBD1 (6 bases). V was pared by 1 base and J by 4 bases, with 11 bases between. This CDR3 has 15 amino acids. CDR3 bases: TGTGCCAGCAGTTTAGTTACAGGGAACGGAAACACCATATATTTT. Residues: CASSLVTGNGNTIYF.

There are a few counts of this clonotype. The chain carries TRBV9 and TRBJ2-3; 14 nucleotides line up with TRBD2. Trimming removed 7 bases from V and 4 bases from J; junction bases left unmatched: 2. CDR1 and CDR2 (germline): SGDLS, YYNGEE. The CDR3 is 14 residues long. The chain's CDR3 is CASGGLAGADTQYF. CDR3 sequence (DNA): TGTGCCAGCGGGGGACTAGCGGGAGCAGATACGCAGTATTTT.

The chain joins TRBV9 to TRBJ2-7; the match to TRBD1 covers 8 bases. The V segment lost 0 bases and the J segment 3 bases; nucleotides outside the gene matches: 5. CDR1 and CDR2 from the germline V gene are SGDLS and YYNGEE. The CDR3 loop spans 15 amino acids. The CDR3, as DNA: TGTGCCAGCAGCGTAGTGTGGGACAGGTACTACGAGCAGTACTTC. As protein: CASSVVWDRYYEQYF.

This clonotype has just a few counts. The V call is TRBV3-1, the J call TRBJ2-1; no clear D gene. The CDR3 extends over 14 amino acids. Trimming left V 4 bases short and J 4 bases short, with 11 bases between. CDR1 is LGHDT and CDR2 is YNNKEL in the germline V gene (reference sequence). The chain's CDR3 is CASSPDWAYNEQFF. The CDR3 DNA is TGTGCCAGCAGCCCGGATTGGGCTTACAATGAGCAGTTCTTC.

The CDR3 DNA sequence: TGTGCCAGCAGCTTCGGGGGGACGGGGGAAAAACTGTTTTTT. It yields the protein CASSFGGTGEKLFF. The chain carries TRBV5-4 and TRBJ1-4; weak D call: TRBD1 (5 bases). This CDR3 spans 14 amino acids. Germline-derived CDR1 and CDR2 are SGHNT and YYREEE (reference sequence). V was cut by 2 bases and J by 8 bases, with 13 bases left in between.

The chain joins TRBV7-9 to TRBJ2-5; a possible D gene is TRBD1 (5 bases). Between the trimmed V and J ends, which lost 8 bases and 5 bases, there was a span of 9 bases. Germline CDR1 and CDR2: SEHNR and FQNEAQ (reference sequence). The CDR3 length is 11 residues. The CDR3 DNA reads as TGTGCCAGCGGGGCCGGGGAGACCCAGTACTTC. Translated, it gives CASGAGETQYF.

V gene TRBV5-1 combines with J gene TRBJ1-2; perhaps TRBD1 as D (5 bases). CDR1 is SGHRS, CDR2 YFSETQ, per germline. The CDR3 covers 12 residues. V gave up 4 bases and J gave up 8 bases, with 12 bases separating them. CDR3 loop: CASSNAGYGYTF. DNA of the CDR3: TGCGCCAGCAGCAACGCAGGGTACGGCTACACCTTC.